This T cell receptor (beta chain) was sequenced for a study of cytomegalovirus exposure and HLA in healthy donors. V was cut by 7 bases and J by 5 bases, with 17 bases left in between. This CDR3 contains 14 residues. Germline V gene data show CDR1 as LNHDA and CDR2 as SQIVND (reference sequence). This clone was detected only a few times. Its target is unknown. PCR employed 60 Vbeta and 13 Jbeta primers. Profiled with immunoSEQ multiplex PCR; TCRdb holds only in-frame clones, not every one. This sample carries about 90,000 clones, around 90% of them seen once, and the ten largest clones take roughly 2.2%. Regarding the study as a whole: V- and J-gene trimming in TCR beta was tied to a missense DCLRE1C variant by an analysis performed later.

The TCR was taken from a man aged 18 to 30 in good health and CMV-seronegative. V usage is TRBV19 and J usage is TRBJ1-2; D perhaps matches TRBD1 (5 bases). The sequenced material came from PBMCs. CDR3 in DNA: TGTGCCAGTAAATTCTCAACACAGGCATATGGCTACACCTTC. Amino acid sequence: CASKFSTQAYGYTF.